Included here is one T cell receptor (beta chain) sequence, with context. It lacks a known antigen. Base quality data are lacking; no much larger clone is found one base away. Collaborating institutions collected whole blood in K2EDTA tubes following their own protocols. For TCRbeta analysis, collaborators shipped samples as frozen whole blood, isolated PBMCs, or DNA extracted from either of those sample types. This sample was included in a study of blood T cell repertoires in COVID-19 (dated by TCRdb to the early 2020s). With regard to the full study: Collaborator samples came from the United States, Italy and Spain and covered acute and convalescent phases of COVID-19. Nearly every sample came with metadata listing a de-identified subject ID, COVID-19 status, age in years and sex. The material from the prospective study consisted of cDNA or gDNA derived from T cells, B-cell-depleted T cells, or PBMCs. The repertoires were made available in a free public database intended to serve as a resource for research on the immune response to SARS-CoV-2. Where available, HLA class I and class II types were taken from metadata supplied by the sample provider and were not determined by assay-based typing. Samples were obtained from the ongoing ImmuneRACE study (first 160 participants) and from over a thousand subjects provided by 6 global collaborators. The dataset comprised deeply sampled blood TCRbeta repertoires from subjects exposed to, actively infected with, or recovered from COVID-19. Overall study outcomes, separate from this receptor: The quantity of clinical and demographic metadata differed by source and by participant and was supplied without curation.

The immunoSEQ Assay, a bias-controlled multiplex PCR, was used to amplify TCRbeta CDR3 regions from genomic DNA. As for the original processing: The number of nucleated cells in each sample was estimated from the amplification of reference gene primers within the assay. To quantify the absolute abundance of each unique TCRbeta CDR3 rearrangement, sequence reads were collapsed and filtered. For each sample, productive Simpson clonality was calculated as the square root of Simpson's diversity index over productive rearrangements. Drawn from immuneACCESS, this table holds only the in-frame rearrangements with V and J called that TCRdb kept. Clones are partly lost; checked studies trace under half to an unresolved V gene and leave the rest unexplained. From that table come the V and J calls and clone size; the DNA was used to work out D and trimming. This sample lists 100,000 to 120,000 clones; 85% were detected once. The ten largest clones add up to under 4.5% of the sample.

The sequenced sample was peripheral blood. This TCR was recovered from a middle-aged man with acute or convalescent COVID-19.

The nucleotide sequence reads TGTGCCAGCAGCTTAGTAGCCGATTCAGTGAGAAATAGCAATCAGCCCCAGCATTTT. Translated, it gives CASSLVADSVRNSNQPQHF. The chain was built from TRBV7-2 and TRBJ1-5; no D gene call is confident. V loses 1 base, J loses 0 bases, and the germline ends lie 19 bases apart. The CDR3, cysteine through phenylalanine, is 19 amino acids long. CDR3 DNA is the only sequence kept; it has 57 bases, read in frame from the first base. From the germline V gene, CDR1 is SGHTA and CDR2 is FQGNSA.